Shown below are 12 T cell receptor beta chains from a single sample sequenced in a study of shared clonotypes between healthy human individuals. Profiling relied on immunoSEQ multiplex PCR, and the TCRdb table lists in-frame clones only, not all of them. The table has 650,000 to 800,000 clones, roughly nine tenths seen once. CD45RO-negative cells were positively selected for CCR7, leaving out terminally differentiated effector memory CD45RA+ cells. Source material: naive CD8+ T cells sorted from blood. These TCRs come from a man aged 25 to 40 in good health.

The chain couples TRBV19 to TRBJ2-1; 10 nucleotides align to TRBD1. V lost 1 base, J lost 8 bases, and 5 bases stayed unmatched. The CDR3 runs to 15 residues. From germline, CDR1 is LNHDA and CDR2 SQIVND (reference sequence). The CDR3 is CASSIVSTGGDEQFF. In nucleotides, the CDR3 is TGTGCCAGTAGTATAGTTTCGACAGGGGGCGATGAGCAGTTCTTC.

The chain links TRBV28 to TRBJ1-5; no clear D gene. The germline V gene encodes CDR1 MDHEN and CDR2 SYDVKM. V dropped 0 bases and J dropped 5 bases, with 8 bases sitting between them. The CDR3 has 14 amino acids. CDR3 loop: CASSLWLAYQPQHF. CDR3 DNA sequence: TGTGCCAGCAGTTTATGGTTAGCCTATCAGCCCCAGCATTTT.

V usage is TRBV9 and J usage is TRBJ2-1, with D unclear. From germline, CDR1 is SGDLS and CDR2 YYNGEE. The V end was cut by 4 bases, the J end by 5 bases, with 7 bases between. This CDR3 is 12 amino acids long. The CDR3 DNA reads TGTGCCAGCAGCCCGTCGGACAATGAGCAGTTCTTC. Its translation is CASSPSDNEQFF. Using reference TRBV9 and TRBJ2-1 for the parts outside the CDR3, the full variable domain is DSGVTQTPKHLITATGQRVTLRCSPRSGDLSVYWYQQSLDQGLQFLIQYYNGEERAKGNILERFSAQQFPDLHSELNLSSLELGDSALYFCASSPSDNEQFFGPGTRLTVL.

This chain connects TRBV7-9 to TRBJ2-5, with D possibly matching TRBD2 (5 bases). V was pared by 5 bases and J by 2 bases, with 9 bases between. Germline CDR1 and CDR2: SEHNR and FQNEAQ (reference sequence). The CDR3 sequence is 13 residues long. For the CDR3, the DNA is TGTGCCAGCAGCCGGACTGAGCAAGAGACCCAGTACTTC. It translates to CASSRTEQETQYF.

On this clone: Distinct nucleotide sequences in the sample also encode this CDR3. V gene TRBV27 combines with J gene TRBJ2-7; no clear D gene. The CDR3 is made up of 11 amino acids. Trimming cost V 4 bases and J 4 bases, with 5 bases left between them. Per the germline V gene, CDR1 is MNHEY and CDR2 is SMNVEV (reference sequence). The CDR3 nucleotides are TGTGCCAGCAGTTCCCCGTACGAGCAGTACTTC. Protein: CASSSPYEQYF.

The CDR3 DNA sequence: TGCAGCGTTGAAGATCTGTGGGGAGGGGGGTGGAACTACAATGAGCAGTTCTTC. This translates into CSVEDLWGGGWNYNEQFF. The chain recombines TRBV29-1 with TRBJ2-1; a weak D match, TRBD2 (7 bases). Germline V CDR1 and CDR2: SQVTM, ANQGSEA. Trimming removed 0 bases from V and 3 bases from J, with 21 bases in between. The CDR3 is made up of 18 amino acids.

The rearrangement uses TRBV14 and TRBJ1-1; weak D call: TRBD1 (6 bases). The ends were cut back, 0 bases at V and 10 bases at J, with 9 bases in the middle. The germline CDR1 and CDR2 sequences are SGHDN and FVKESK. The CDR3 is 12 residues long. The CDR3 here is CASSQEDSRAFF. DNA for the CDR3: TGTGCCAGCAGCCAAGAGGACAGCCGAGCTTTCTTT.

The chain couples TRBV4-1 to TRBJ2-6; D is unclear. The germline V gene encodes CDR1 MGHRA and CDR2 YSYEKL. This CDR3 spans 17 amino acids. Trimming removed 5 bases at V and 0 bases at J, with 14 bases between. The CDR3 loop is CASSESELVSGANVLTF. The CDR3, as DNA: TGCGCCAGCAGCGAATCAGAGTTAGTCTCTGGGGCCAACGTCCTGACTTTC.

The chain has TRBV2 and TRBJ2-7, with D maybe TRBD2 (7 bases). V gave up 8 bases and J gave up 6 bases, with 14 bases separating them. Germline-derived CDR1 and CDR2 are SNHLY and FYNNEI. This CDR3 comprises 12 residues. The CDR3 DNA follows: TGTGCCAGCGAGGGGGGGCCCTCCGAGCAGTACTTC. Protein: CASEGGPSEQYF.

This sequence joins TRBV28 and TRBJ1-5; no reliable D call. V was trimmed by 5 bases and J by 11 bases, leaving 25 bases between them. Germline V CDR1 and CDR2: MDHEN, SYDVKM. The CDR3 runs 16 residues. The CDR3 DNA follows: TGTGCCAGCAGTACACTCCGTGACACGGATGTATTAGCCCAGCATTTT. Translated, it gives CASSTLRDTDVLAQHF.

CDR3 DNA: TGTGCCAGCAGCTATTCGCGACCCCTGGGACCGCAGTCCCTCTCTGGGGCCAACGTCCTGACTTTC. The encoded protein is CASSYSRPLGPQSLSGANVLTF. The chain combines TRBV7-6 with TRBJ2-6; TRBD1 or TRBD2 may be the D gene (5 bases each). V lost 4 bases and J lost 0, with 28 bases in between. The CDR3 extends over 22 amino acids. CDR1 is SGHVS and CDR2 is FNYEAQ in the germline V gene.

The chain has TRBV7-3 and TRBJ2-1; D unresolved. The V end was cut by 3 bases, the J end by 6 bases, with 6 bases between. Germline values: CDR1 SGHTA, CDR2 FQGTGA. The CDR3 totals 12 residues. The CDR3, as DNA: TGTGCCAGCAGCTTGGGTGCCAATGAGCAGTTCTTC. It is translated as CASSLGANEQFF.